This is a list of T cell receptor beta chains from one sample in a study of OX40 agonist ivuxolimab in advanced cancers. TCRdb keeps only in-frame clones here, not all; method: immunoSEQ multiplex PCR. The sample has about 76,000 clones, around 80% seen once; the top ten hold roughly 1.7%. This material consisted of CD4+ or CD8+ T cells sorted from blood, taken in a trial of the OX40 agonist ivuxolimab. The origin of the receptors is an adult with an advanced solid tumor such as melanoma, head and neck, liver or kidney cancer. CDR3s include the opening cysteine and the closing phenylalanine or tryptophan. D genes are given only for firm matches. A row's size may be missing; if present it is once, few, many or a size class.

CDR3 length,J gene,D gene,V gene,clone size,CDR3 DNA,CDR3 protein
17,TRBJ1-2,-,TRBV9,-,TGTGCCAGCAGCCCTCACGGGGGGGGGCAGTCAGTCTATGGCTACACCTTC,CASSPHGGGQSVYGYTF
17,TRBJ2-5,TRBD1,TRBV5-4,-,TGTGCCAGCAGCTCCGGGCGAGGGGCAGGGGGCCAAGAGACCCAGTACTTC,CASSSGRGAGGQETQYF
12,TRBJ2-5,-,TRBV28,once,TGTGCCAGCAGTCCTCCCAAGTCGGCCCAGTACTTC,CASSPPKSAQYF
15,TRBJ2-3,-,TRBV7-3,-,TGTGCCAGCAGCTTAGGCGGGGAGGGCACAGATACGCAGTATTTT,CASSLGGEGTDTQYF
12,TRBJ2-5,-,TRBV25-1,-,TGTGCCAGCAGACGGAGCCAAGAGACCCAGTACTTC,CASRRSQETQYF
13,TRBJ1-1,-,TRBV5-1,-,TGCGCCAGCACCACGAAGGGGGAGGGGGAAGCTTTCTTT,CASTTKGEGEAFF
14,TRBJ1-3,-,TRBV2,-,TGTGCCAGCAGTGACCCCAGGGTTGGAAACACCATATATTTT,CASSDPRVGNTIYF
15,TRBJ2-1,TRBD2,TRBV28,-,TGTGCCAGCATTAGCGGGGGGAACTCCTACAATGAGCAGTTCTTC,CASISGGNSYNEQFF
15,TRBJ2-3,-,TRBV10-3,once,TGTGCCATCAGTGATCCAGGGACTAGCACAGATACGCAGTATTTT,CAISDPGTSTDTQYF
11,TRBJ1-4,-,TRBV30,few,TGTGCCTGGAGTATCAGGGAAAAACTGTTTTTT,CAWSIREKLFF
13,TRBJ2-7,-,TRBV28,-,TGTGCCAGCAGTTTATCGCCCAGGCGCGAGCAGTACTTC,CASSLSPRREQYF
15,TRBJ2-5,-,TRBV5-1,once,TGCGCCAGCTGCTCTGGGAGGGGGGTTGCAGAGACCCAGTACTTC,CASCSGRGVAETQYF
13,TRBJ1-2,TRBD1,TRBV30,-,TGTGCCTGGATTCCGGCAGGGGGCAGGGGCTACACCTTC,CAWIPAGGRGYTF
16,TRBJ1-3,-,TRBV7-2,few,TGTGCCAGCAGCTCTAACGGGGGGCAGTCCGGAAACACCATATATTTT,CASSSNGGQSGNTIYF
13,TRBJ1-2,-,TRBV7-2,-,TGTGCCAGCAGCTTAGAGGTTGGGCGAGGCTACACCTTC,CASSLEVGRGYTF
9,TRBJ1-2,-,TRBV2,-,TGTGCCAGCAGGAGAGGCTACACCTTC,CASRRGYTF
14,TRBJ1-4,-,TRBV7-2,-,TGTGCCAGCAGCCCCTACGGGACTAATGAAAAACTGTTTTTT,CASSPYGTNEKLFF
16,TRBJ2-6,TRBD1,TRBV19,once,TGTGCCAGTAGTGAGACAGGGGGCTCGAAGGCCAACGTCCTGACTTTC,CASSETGGSKANVLTF
14,TRBJ1-2,-,TRBV28,-,TGTGCCAGCAGCCCAGGTCTGGGGGGGGCGGGCTACACCTTC,CASSPGLGGAGYTF
15,TRBJ1-1,-,TRBV9,-,TGTGCCAGCAGCGTAGGCGGAGGAAGGAACACTGAAGCTTTCTTT,CASSVGGGRNTEAFF
17,TRBJ1-5,-,TRBV4-1,once,TGCGCCAGCAGCCCCTCGAGGGTGAGGGGGGGCAATCAGCCCCAGCATTTT,CASSPSRVRGGNQPQHF
16,TRBJ2-2,-,TRBV16,-,TGTGCCAGCAGCCAATCCACAGGGATCAACACCGGGGAGCTGTTTTTT,CASSQSTGINTGELFF
14,TRBJ2-3,-,TRBV11-2,-,TGTGCCAGCCGCCTAATAGTTAGCACAGATACGCAGTATTTT,CASRLIVSTDTQYF
17,TRBJ2-1,TRBD2,TRBV9,-,TGTGCCAGCAGCGCTAGACTGACTAGCGGGGAAGTCAATGAGCAGTTCTTC,CASSARLTSGEVNEQFF
11,TRBJ1-1,-,TRBV19,-,TGTGCCAGTAGTATTGAGATCATGGCTTTCTTT,CASSIEIMAFF
13,TRBJ1-2,TRBD1,TRBV30,-,TGTGCCTGGAGTACCGACAGGGAGGCGGGCTACACCTTC,CAWSTDREAGYTF
16,TRBJ1-3,-,TRBV28,-,TGTGCCAGCAGTCTCCCCGTAGGTTTGACGAGAAACACCATATATTTT,CASSLPVGLTRNTIYF